This T cell receptor (beta chain) stems from a study of spatial heterogeneity in lung cancer. Study-wide results and caveats: Tumor mutation count correlated with how many alpha and beta TCRs expanded intratumorally. Ubiquitous expanded TCR counts tracked ubiquitous nonsynonymous mutations; regional expanded TCR counts tracked regional nonsynonymous mutations.

Trimming removed 2 bases from V and 7 bases from J, with 11 bases in between. The CDR3 runs 14 residues. The V gene's germline CDR1 is MNHNS and CDR2 SASEGT. Time point here: sample taken at primary tumor resection. In each case, whole RNA from tumor, nontumor lung or frozen PBMC was sequenced unsorted. One entry per CDR3 protein, called by TCRdb with MiXCR from the 5' RACE reads. The table has some 20,000 distinct CDR3 sequences, roughly 7% seen once. This clonotype appeared a few times. Its antigen is unknown. The sequencing used lung tumor tissue, collected at surgery. The clonotype originates from a female donor with early-stage non-small cell lung cancer. This chain joins TRBV6-1 and TRBJ2-2; D perhaps matches TRBD2 (6 bases). For the CDR3, the DNA is TGTGCCAGCAGTGAACGGCGGGGAGACGGGGAGCTGTTTTTT. As protein: CASSERRGDGELFF.